This T cell receptor beta chain is drawn from a study of blood T cells in healthy people across ages. Together with a sample-barcoded 5' primer, a J-beta primer mix was included in a second PCR lasting roughly 7 to 11 cycles. TCRdb called the 5' RACE reads again in MiXCR, with one record for every CDR3 protein. The sample includes 650,000 to 950,000 distinct CDR3 sequences, around 43% seen only once; the top ten take about a fifth. A note on this clonotype: Mismatch with germline at one junction end may stem from a read error.

The source material was blood. The TCR was taken from a man aged 55 to 70 in good health.

The CDR3 here is CASRYYRAANTGELFF. The CDR3 nucleotides are TGTGCCAGCAGATACTACAGGGCTGCGAACACCGGGGAGCTGTTTTTT. This chain links TRBV6-5 with TRBJ2-2; perhaps TRBD1 as D (6 bases). CDR1 MNHEY and CDR2 SVGAGI come from the germline V gene. The CDR3 has 16 amino acids.